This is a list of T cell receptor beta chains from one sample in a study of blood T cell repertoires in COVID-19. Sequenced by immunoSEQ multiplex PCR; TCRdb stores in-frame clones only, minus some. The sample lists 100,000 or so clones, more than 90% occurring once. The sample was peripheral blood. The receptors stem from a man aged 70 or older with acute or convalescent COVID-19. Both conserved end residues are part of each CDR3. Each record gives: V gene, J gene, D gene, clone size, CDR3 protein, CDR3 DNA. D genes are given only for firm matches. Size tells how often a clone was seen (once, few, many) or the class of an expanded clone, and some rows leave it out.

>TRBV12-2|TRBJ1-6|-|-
CASRSLRQGYNSPLHF
TGTGCAAGTCGTTCATTGCGACAGGGATATAATTCACCCCTCCACTTT
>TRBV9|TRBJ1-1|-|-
CASSRGGTTEAFF
TGTGCCAGCAGTCGAGGAGGGACCACTGAAGCTTTCTTT
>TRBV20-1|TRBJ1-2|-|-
CSASLLYGYTF
TGCAGTGCTAGCCTACTCTATGGCTACACCTTC
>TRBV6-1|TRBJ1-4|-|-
CASSEAQGRGNEKLFF
TGTGCCAGCAGTGAAGCGCAGGGAAGGGGTAATGAAAAACTGTTTTTT
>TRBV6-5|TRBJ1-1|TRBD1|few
CASRIRQGPGAEAFF
TGTGCCAGCAGAATCAGACAGGGCCCGGGGGCTGAAGCTTTCTTT
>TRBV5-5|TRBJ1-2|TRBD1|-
CASSGGQGAVYGYTF
TGTGCCAGCAGCGGAGGACAGGGGGCAGTTTATGGCTACACCTTC
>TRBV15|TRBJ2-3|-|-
CATSRDPGTSDTQYF
TGTGCCACCAGCAGAGATCCCGGGACATCAGATACGCAGTATTTT
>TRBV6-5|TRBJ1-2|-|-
CASRSFRGGYTF
TGTGCCAGCAGATCTTTCAGGGGTGGCTACACCTTC
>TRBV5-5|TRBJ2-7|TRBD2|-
CASSLAAGLYEQYF
TGTGCCAGCAGCTTGGCAGCGGGACTCTACGAGCAGTACTTC
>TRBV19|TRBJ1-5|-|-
CASKQGSQPQHF
TGTGCCAGTAAGCAGGGAAGTCAGCCCCAGCATTTT
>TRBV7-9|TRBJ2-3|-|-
CASSLVASTDTQYF
TGTGCCAGCAGCTTAGTGGCTTCTACAGATACGCAGTATTTT
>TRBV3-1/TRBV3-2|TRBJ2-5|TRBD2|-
CASSQDWLAGGPQTQYF
TGTGCCAGCAGCCAAGATTGGCTAGCGGGGGGGCCTCAGACCCAGTACTTC
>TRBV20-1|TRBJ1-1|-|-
CSATPGAEAFF
TGCAGTGCGACCCCGGGGGCTGAAGCTTTCTTT
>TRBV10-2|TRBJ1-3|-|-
CASSDIRVGNTIYF
TGCGCCAGCAGCGACATCAGGGTGGGAAACACCATATATTTT
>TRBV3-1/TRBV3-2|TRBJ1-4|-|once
CASSLGQMNEKLFF
TGTGCCAGCAGCTTGGGGCAGATGAATGAAAAACTGTTTTTT
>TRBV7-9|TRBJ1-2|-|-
CASSPPSTYGYTF
TGTGCCAGCAGCCCCCCCAGTACCTATGGCTACACCTTC
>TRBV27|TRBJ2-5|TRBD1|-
CASSHRSGTGKETQYF
TGTGCCAGCAGTCATAGGTCAGGGACAGGGAAAGAGACCCAGTACTTC
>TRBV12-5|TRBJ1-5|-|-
CASGLARGQPQHF
TGTGCTAGTGGTTTGGCACGGGGTCAGCCCCAGCATTTT
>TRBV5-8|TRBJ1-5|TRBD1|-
CASSTGQGNQPQHF
TGTGCCAGCAGCACCGGACAGGGCAATCAGCCCCAGCATTTT
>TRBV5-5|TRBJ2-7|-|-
CASSLLPLALGSYEQYF
TGTGCCAGCAGCTTGCTTCCTCTAGCGTTAGGCTCCTACGAGCAGTACTTC
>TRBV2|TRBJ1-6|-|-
CASSEEGNSPLHF
TGTGCCAGCAGTGAAGAGGGGAATTCACCCCTCCACTTT
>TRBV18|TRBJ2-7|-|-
CASSPSRTPSYEQYF
TGTGCCAGCTCACCTTCCCGGACACCCTCCTACGAGCAGTACTTC
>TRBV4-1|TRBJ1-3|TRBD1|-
CASSQDPSPWTGRTHTIYF
TGCGCCAGCAGCCAAGATCCCTCCCCCTGGACAGGGAGGACGCACACCATATATTTT
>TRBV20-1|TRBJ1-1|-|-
CSASPVTEAFF
TGCAGTGCTAGCCCCGTGACTGAAGCTTTCTTT
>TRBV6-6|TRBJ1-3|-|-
CASSYSAARAGNTIYF
TGTGCCAGCAGTTACTCCGCGGCCAGGGCTGGAAACACCATATATTTT
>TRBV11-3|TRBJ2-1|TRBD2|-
CASSSSSGSDEQFF
TGTGCCAGCAGCTCCTCGAGCGGGAGCGATGAGCAGTTCTTC
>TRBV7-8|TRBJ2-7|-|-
CASSLVEAGTYEQYF
TGTGCCAGCAGCTTAGTGGAGGCCGGTACCTACGAGCAGTACTTC
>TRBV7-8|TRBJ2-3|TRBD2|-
CASSARGEVDTQYF
TGTGCCAGCAGCGCACGGGGGGAGGTAGATACGCAGTATTTT
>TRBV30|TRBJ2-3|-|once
CAWSHRDTDTQYF
TGTGCCTGGAGTCACCGGGACACAGATACGCAGTATTTT
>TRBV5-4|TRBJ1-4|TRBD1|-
CASSWTGTTNEKLFF
TGTGCCAGCAGCTGGACAGGGACCACTAATGAAAAACTGTTTTTT
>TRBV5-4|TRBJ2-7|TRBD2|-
CASSLDSGRANEQYF
TGTGCCAGCAGCTTAGATAGCGGGAGGGCCAACGAGCAGTACTTC
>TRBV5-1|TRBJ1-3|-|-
CASSLGVSGNTIYF
TGCGCCAGCAGCCTTGGAGTTTCTGGAAACACCATATATTTT
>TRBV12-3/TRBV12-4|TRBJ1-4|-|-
CASRWGQNEKLFF
TGTGCCAGCAGGTGGGGACAAAATGAAAAACTGTTTTTT
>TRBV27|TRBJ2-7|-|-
CASSLPGRSAEQYF
TGTGCCAGCAGTTTACCGGGTAGGTCTGCCGAGCAGTACTTC
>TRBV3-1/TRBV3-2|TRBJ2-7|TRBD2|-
CASSQDSCLAANDSEQYF
TGTGCCAGCAGCCAAGATTCTTGTCTAGCGGCCAATGATTCCGAGCAGTACTTC
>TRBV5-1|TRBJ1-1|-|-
CASREGNTEAFF
TGCGCCAGCAGGGAGGGGAACACTGAAGCTTTCTTT
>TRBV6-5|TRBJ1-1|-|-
CASSYPRGEAFF
TGTGCCAGCAGTTACCCCCGCGGTGAAGCTTTCTTT
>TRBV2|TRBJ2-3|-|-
CASSDGLNTDTQYF
TGTGCCAGCAGTGATGGGCTTAACACAGATACGCAGTATTTT
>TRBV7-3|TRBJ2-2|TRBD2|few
CASSLPGLAGNTGELFF
TGTGCCAGCAGCTTACCCGGACTAGCGGGGAACACCGGGGAGCTGTTTTTT
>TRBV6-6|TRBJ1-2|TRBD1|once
CASSDTGDYGYTF
TGTGCCAGCAGTGACACAGGGGACTATGGCTACACCTTC
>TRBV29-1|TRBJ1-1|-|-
CSAHRNTEAFF
TGCAGCGCGCACAGGAACACTGAAGCTTTCTTT
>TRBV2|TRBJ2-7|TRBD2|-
CASSGDSPTSGALYEQYF
TGTGCCAGCAGTGGGGACAGTCCGACTAGCGGGGCCCTGTACGAGCAGTACTTC
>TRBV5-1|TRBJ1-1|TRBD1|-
CASSMTGGGNTEAFF
TGCGCCAGCAGCATGACAGGGGGCGGGAACACTGAAGCTTTCTTT
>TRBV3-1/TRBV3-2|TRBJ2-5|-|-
CASSQVLAAAQETQYF
TGTGCCAGCAGCCAAGTGTTGGCAGCGGCCCAAGAGACCCAGTACTTC
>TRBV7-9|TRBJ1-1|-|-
CASSLARQNTEAFF
TGTGCCAGCAGCTTAGCTCGACAGAACACTGAAGCTTTCTTT
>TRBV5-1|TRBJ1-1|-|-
CASSVGLGAEAFF
TGCGCCAGCAGCGTAGGACTCGGGGCTGAAGCTTTCTTT
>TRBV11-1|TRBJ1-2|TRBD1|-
CASSSPQGVNYGYTF
TGTGCCAGCAGCTCGCCACAGGGGGTTAACTATGGCTACACCTTC
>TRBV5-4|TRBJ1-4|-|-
CASSADRSNEKLFF
TGTGCCAGCAGCGCCGACAGATCTAATGAAAAACTGTTTTTT
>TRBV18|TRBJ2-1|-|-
CASSPPTYSGSYNEQFF
TGTGCCAGCTCACCTCCGACGTACTCAGGCTCCTACAATGAGCAGTTCTTC
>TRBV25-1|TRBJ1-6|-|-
CASSEAARGNSPLHF
TGTGCCAGCAGTGAGGCTGCCCGGGGTAATTCACCCCTCCACTTT
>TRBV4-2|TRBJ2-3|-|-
CASSQAMSSTDTQYF
TGTGCCAGCAGCCAAGCTATGTCTAGCACAGATACGCAGTATTTT
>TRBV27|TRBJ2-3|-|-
CASSYTRGRSTDTQYF
TGTGCCAGCAGTTATACGCGGGGGCGGAGCACAGATACGCAGTATTTT
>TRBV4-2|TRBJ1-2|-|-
CASSASRGGGTSYGYTF
TGTGCCAGCAGCGCCTCAAGAGGGGGGGGAACATCCTATGGCTACACCTTC